The present entry profiles one T cell receptor beta chain with its context. Its matching antigen is unknown. Other DNA sequences of this sample code for an identical CDR3. The data derive from a study of cytomegalovirus exposure and HLA in healthy donors. PCR was performed using 60 Vbeta and 13 Jbeta primers. Profiling relied on immunoSEQ multiplex PCR, and the TCRdb table lists in-frame clones only, not all of them. The data show around 140,000 clones, 70% to 85% seen once. This CDR3 comprises 13 residues. Germline V gene data show CDR1 as SGHTA and CDR2 as FQGNSA. Trimming removed 3 bases from V and 5 bases from J, with 10 bases in between. Whole-study results and caveats: A later analysis linked roughly 17,000 TCR beta sequences to HLA alleles at 0.05 false discovery rate.

The gene calls are TRBV7-2 and TRBJ2-5; D might be TRBD1 (6 bases). The origin of this receptor is a man in his forties in good health and CMV-seronegative. Source material: PBMCs. The CDR3 nucleotides read TGTGCCAGCAGCTTCGCAGGGGAGGAGACCCAGTACTTC. This encodes CASSFAGEETQYF.